This passage covers 15 T cell receptor beta chains from one sample sequenced in a study of monozygotic twins with inflammatory bowel disease. TCRdb reanalyzed the 5' RACE reads and collapses them to one entry per CDR3 protein, without DNA. The sample has 110,000 to 150,000 distinct CDR3 sequences. Material for sequencing was blood. The receptors were sampled from a human donor with ulcerative colitis or Crohn's disease, or a healthy co-twin of an affected twin (not recorded which).

The rearrangement links TRBV30 to TRBJ1-1. Germline CDR1 reads GTSNPN; CDR2 reads SVGIG (reference sequence). CDR3 size: 12 residues. CDR3 sequence: CAWRPRNTEAFF. The variable domain in full, with the rest retrieved from reference TRBV30 and TRBJ1-1, is SQTIHQWPATLVQPVGSPLSLECTVEGTSNPNLYWYRQAAGRGLQLLFYSVGIGQISSEVPQNLSASRPQDRQFILSSKKLLLSDSGFYLCAWRPRNTEAFFGQGTRLTVV.

J is TRBJ1-1 and V is TRBV5-4. This CDR3 contains 15 residues. Looked up from germline, CDR1 is SGHNT and CDR2 is YYREEE (reference sequence). CDR3 residues: CASSLAGHPNTEAFF.

The chain combines TRBV20-1 with TRBJ2-7. The CDR3 totals 13 residues. Germline values: CDR1 DFQATT, CDR2 SNEGSKA (reference sequence). The CDR3 spells CSAAVREPGEQYF.

The V call is TRBV6-1, the J call TRBJ1-5. This CDR3 region has 11 residues. In germline, CDR1 is MNHNS, CDR2 SASEGT. CDR3 residues: CATGNSVTQHF.

J is TRBJ2-7 and V is TRBV7-6; TCRdb lists TRBD2, though no DNA is available to test this call. Germline V gives CDR1 SGHVS, CDR2 FNYEAQ. The CDR3 totals 14 residues. This CDR3 is CASSLEAVSYEQYF.

This chain uses TRBV24-1 with TRBJ2-5; TCRdb names TRBD1, which stays unverified in the absence of DNA. CDR3 length equals 15 residues. CDR1 is KGHDR, CDR2 SFDVKD, per germline. The CDR3 region is CATSGTGSRDETQYF.

The rearrangement links TRBV5-1 to TRBJ2-1; TCRdb gives TRBD1 as the D gene, but with no DNA this cannot be confirmed. Per the germline V gene, CDR1 is SGHRS and CDR2 is YFSETQ. The CDR3 sequence is 18 residues long. This chain's CDR3 is CASSLLGQGASSYNEQFF.

The chain is built from TRBV11-2 and TRBJ2-5; checking the TCRdb D call of TRBD2 is not possible without DNA. This CDR3 is built from 16 residues. Germline lookup yields CDR1 SGHAT and CDR2 FQNNGV. CDR3 sequence reads: CASSTKGLAGEETQYF.

The chain links TRBV5-1 to TRBJ1-4; with no DNA, the TCRdb D assignment of TRBD1 cannot be verified. Germline loops: CDR1 SGHRS, CDR2 YFSETQ. The CDR3 sequence is 14 residues long. The chain's CDR3 is CASSRDGQNEKLFF.

The rearrangement links TRBV20-1 to TRBJ2-7; TCRdb returns TRBD2, unconfirmable since there is no DNA. Germline lookup yields CDR1 DFQATT and CDR2 SNEGSKA (reference sequence). The CDR3 runs to 14 residues. CDR3 in amino acids: CSAVTFGGSYEQYF.

The J gene is TRBJ2-1, the V gene TRBV5-5. The CDR3 contains 14 residues. Germline CDR1 SGHKS, CDR2 YYEKEE (reference sequence). The CDR3 loop is CASSSGPFTNEQFF.

The chain employs TRBV7-9 and TRBJ1-1; there is no DNA to check the TCRdb D call of TRBD1. Germline V gene data show CDR1 as SEHNR and CDR2 as FQNEAQ (reference sequence). The CDR3 runs to 15 residues. CDR3 sequence: CASSLGQGGIPEAFF.

The CDR3 here is CASSQADLAGPDTQYF. The rearrangement uses TRBV4-2 and TRBJ2-3; TCRdb designates TRBD2, a call that cannot be tested without DNA. Germline V lookup: CDR1 LGHNA, CDR2 YNFKEQ. The CDR3 totals 16 residues.

V usage is TRBV7-9 and J usage is TRBJ2-4; TCRdb returns TRBD2, unconfirmable since there is no DNA. The germline V gene encodes CDR1 SEHNR and CDR2 FQNEAQ (reference sequence). CDR3 length: 16 amino acids. Here the CDR3 reads CASSRAGAFSKNIQYF.

The chain uses TRBV5-5 and TRBJ2-7. Per germline, CDR1 SGHKS and CDR2 YYEKEE (reference sequence). This CDR3 is built from 14 residues. The CDR3 protein is CASSLGHTAYEQYF.